This TCR beta chain appears in the sequencing data of a study of cytomegalovirus exposure and HLA in healthy donors. Researchers ran the PCR with 60 Vbeta and 13 Jbeta primers. Sequencing used immunoSEQ multiplex PCR; TCRdb keeps in-frame clones, though not all of them. Of some 180,000 clones in the sample, around 80% were seen once. Germline lookup yields CDR1 SNHLY and CDR2 FYNNEI. V lost 4 bases to trimming and J lost 5 bases, with 14 bases between them. This CDR3 is 15 amino acids long. Study-level results: Researchers had no immune exposure information except CMV serostatus available. The Asian-associated ancestry cluster reportedly had fewer N-insertions than the approximately 700-donor mean in a later analysis.

In regard to this clone: Its specificity is unknown.

This receptor was identified in a man aged 18 to 30 in good health and CMV-seronegative. The sample taken for sequencing was PBMCs. V and J are TRBV2 and TRBJ2-2, with D possibly matching TRBD1 (7 bases). CDR3 residues: CASSAGGLGTGELFF. The DNA of the CDR3 is TGTGCCAGCAGTGCAGGGGGGCTTGGTACCGGGGAGCTGTTTTTT.